This TCR beta chain originates from a study of cytomegalovirus exposure and HLA in healthy donors. General study points: In a later analysis, common viral pathogens appeared linked to several of the most significant clusters.

V shed 10 bases and J 3 bases; nucleotides not matched to a gene: 8. The CDR3 has 13 amino acids. Germline CDR1 SGHAT, CDR2 FQNNGV. The PCR made use of 60 Vbeta and 13 Jbeta primers. Repertoires were generated with immunoSEQ multiplex PCR, while TCRdb's copy carries only in-frame clones and drops some. The table has some 220,000 clones, about 80% seen once. Comments on this clone: Its antigen is unidentified.

V gene TRBV11-2 combines with J gene TRBJ2-7; 8 nucleotides agree with TRBD1. The sequencing sample was made of PBMCs. The TCR originated in a woman aged 40-49 years in good health and CMV-seronegative. CDR3 sequence reads: CAISPGGSYEQYF. CDR3 sequence (DNA): TGTGCCATCTCCCCAGGGGGCAGCTACGAGCAGTACTTC.